This T cell receptor beta chain derives from a study of response to subunit inactivated influenza vaccine. Study findings and constraints: It was the authors' suggestion that each seasonal influenza vaccination recruits few new T cells.

About this clonotype itself: Its antigen is unidentified.

One entry per CDR3 protein, called by TCRdb with MiXCR from the RT-PCR reads. There are 560,000 or so distinct CDR3 sequences in the sample; 7.6% occur only once, and approximately 12% lies in the top ten. This clonotype was obtained from a man between 50 and 75 years old who received an inactivated influenza vaccine. The starting material was PBMCs from blood, obtained roughly 24 months after vaccination.

Here the CDR3 reads CASSLGGGNEKLFF. The CDR3 DNA reads TGTGCCAGCAGTTTAGGTGGTGGTAATGAAAAACTGTTTTTT. The genes are TRBV12-3 or TRBV12-4 and TRBJ1-4; no firm D call. CDR3 length: 14 amino acids. Trimming removed 1 base from V and 4 bases from J, with 7 bases in between.